This TCR beta chain comes out of a study of blood T cell repertoires in COVID-19. Turning to the study itself: Specimens from acute and convalescent COVID-19 originated in the United States, Italy and Spain. PBMCs, B-cell-depleted T cells, or T cells were the source of the cDNA or gDNA that made up the material.

In the original analysis: Researchers report that nucleated cell counts were estimated from reference gene primer amplification. Measured with immunoSEQ multiplex PCR; TCRdb has only the in-frame clones, and not every one. D and trimming come from the DNA, and the V and J calls and clone size come from that table. The table includes tens of thousands of clones, around 85% detected once. CDR1 is SGHTA and CDR2 is FQGTGA in the germline V gene. The CDR3 is 15 residues long. The trim removed 5 bases at V and 0 bases at J, leaving 5 bases unmatched. Sequences were obtained from peripheral blood. This chain uses TRBV7-3 with TRBJ2-7; TRBD2 agrees at 9 bases. The clonotype originates from a man older than 75 with active or convalescent COVID-19. This CDR3 is CASSMFSGSSYEQYF. The CDR3 DNA is TGTGCCAGCAGCATGTTTAGCGGGAGCTCCTACGAGCAGTACTTC.